These 6 T cell receptor beta chains were all obtained from the same sample, sequenced in a study of human T cells and chemical hapten exposure. In TCRdb, the RACE reads were re-called with MiXCR into one record per CDR3 protein. The data hold 330,000 or so distinct CDR3 sequences, with about 6% observed a single time. The time point denotes: patch test 2, 6 weeks after DPC sensitization. The sample's treatment: therapeutic diphenylcyclopropenone sensitization with weekly scalp DPC. The sample here was whole blood, taken in connection with sensitization to the hapten diphenylcyclopropenone (DPC). Receptors were obtained from a woman aged 18 to 35 with alopecia areata. Some clones in this sample may be carry-over from other donors' samples.

There are many counts of this clonotype. The chain links TRBV27 to TRBJ1-5; D is uncertain. Per the germline V gene, CDR1 is MNHEY and CDR2 is SMNVEV (reference sequence). The CDR3 contains 15 residues. V was clipped by 0 bases and J by 4 bases, with 10 bases between them. The CDR3 sequence is CASSLSSVLNQPQHF. CDR3 coding DNA: TGTGCCAGCAGTTTATCCAGTGTCCTTAATCAGCCCCAGCATTTT.

This clonotype was detected ten times or more. CDR3 protein: CASSYPRLAKNIQYF. In DNA form, the CDR3 reads TGTGCCAGCAGTTACCCCAGGCTAGCCAAAAACATTCAGTACTTC. V and J are TRBV6-2 or TRBV6-3 and TRBJ2-4, with D unclear. Per the germline V gene, CDR1 is MNHEY and CDR2 is SVGEGT. The ends were cut back, 2 bases at V and 0 bases at J, with 8 bases in the middle. The CDR3 sequence is 15 residues long.

This clonotype was detected a few times. The genes are TRBV2 and TRBJ1-6; D is unresolved. The germline V gene has CDR1 SNHLY and CDR2 FYNNEI. Trimming took off 4 bases at V and 2 bases at J, with 9 bases between the two ends. This CDR3 has 15 amino acids. The CDR3 loop is CASSVAAAYNSPLHF. CDR3 DNA sequence: TGTGCCAGCAGTGTGGCGGCGGCCTATAATTCACCCCTCCACTTT.

The genes are TRBV6-2 or TRBV6-3 and TRBJ2-5; 8 bases agree with TRBD2. The germline gives CDR1 MNHEY, CDR2 SVGEGT. The V and J ends lost 2 bases and 5 bases, in that order; junction bases with no gene match: 10. The CDR3 spans 16 residues. CDR3 coding DNA: TGTGCCAGCAGTTACGGCGTAGCGGGGCCCGGGGAGACCCAGTACTTC. This translates into CASSYGVAGPGETQYF.

V gene TRBV14 combines with J gene TRBJ2-3; 9 bases line up with TRBD1. Germline CDR1 SGHDN, CDR2 FVKESK. With 6 bases clipped from V and 9 bases from J, the junction kept 22 bases outside the gene matches. This CDR3 is built from 18 residues. The CDR3 DNA follows: TGTGCCAGCAGTCCCGGCCAGGGGACAGGGCCGCCGTTCGAAACGCAGTATTTT. Its translation is CASSPGQGTGPPFETQYF.

CDR3 DNA sequence: TGTGCTAGTGGTTTGGTAACAGGCCTTGGGACTGAAGCTTTCTTT. It encodes CASGLVTGLGTEAFF. The chain is built from TRBV12-5 and TRBJ1-1; a weak D match, TRBD1 (5 bases). From germline, CDR1 is LGHNT and CDR2 FRNRAP. The CDR3 totals 15 residues. Trimming stripped 0 bases from V and 5 bases from J, with 13 bases between.